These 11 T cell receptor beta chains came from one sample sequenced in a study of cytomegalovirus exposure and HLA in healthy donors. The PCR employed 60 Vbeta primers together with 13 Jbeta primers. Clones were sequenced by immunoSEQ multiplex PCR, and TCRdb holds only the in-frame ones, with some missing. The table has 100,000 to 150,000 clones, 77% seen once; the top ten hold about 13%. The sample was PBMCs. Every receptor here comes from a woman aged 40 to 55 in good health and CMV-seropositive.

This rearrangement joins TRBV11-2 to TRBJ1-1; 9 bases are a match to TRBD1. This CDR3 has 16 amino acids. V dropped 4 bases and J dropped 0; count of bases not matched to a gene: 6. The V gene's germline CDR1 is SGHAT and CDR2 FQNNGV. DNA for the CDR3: TGTGCCAGCAGCTCACTTAGGACAGGGGTGAACACTGAAGCTTTCTTT. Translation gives CASSSLRTGVNTEAFF.

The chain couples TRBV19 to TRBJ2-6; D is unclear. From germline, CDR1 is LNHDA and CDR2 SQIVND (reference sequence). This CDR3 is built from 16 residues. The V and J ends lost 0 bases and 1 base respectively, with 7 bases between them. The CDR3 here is CASSIDLRSGANVLTF. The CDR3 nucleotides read TGTGCCAGTAGTATAGATCTACGGTCTGGGGCCAACGTCCTGACTTTC.

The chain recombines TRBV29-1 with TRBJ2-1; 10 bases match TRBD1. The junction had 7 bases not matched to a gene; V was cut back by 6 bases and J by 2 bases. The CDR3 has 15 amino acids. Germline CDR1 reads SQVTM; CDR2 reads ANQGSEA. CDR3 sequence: CSVVGQGGTYNEQFF. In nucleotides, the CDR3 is TGCAGCGTCGTAGGACAGGGGGGAACCTACAATGAGCAGTTCTTC.

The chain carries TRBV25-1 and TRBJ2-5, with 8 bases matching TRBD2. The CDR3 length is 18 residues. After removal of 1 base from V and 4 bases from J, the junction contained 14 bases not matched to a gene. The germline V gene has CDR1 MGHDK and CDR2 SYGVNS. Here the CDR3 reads CASSESKGGAGVRETQYF. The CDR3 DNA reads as TGTGCCAGCAGTGAATCTAAAGGGGGAGCGGGAGTTCGAGAGACCCAGTACTTC.

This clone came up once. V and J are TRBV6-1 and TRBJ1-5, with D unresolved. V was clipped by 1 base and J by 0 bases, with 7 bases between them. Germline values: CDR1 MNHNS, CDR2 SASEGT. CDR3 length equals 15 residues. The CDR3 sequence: CASSEGSYSNQPQHF. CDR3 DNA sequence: TGTGCCAGCAGTGAAGGCAGTTATAGCAATCAGCCCCAGCATTTT.

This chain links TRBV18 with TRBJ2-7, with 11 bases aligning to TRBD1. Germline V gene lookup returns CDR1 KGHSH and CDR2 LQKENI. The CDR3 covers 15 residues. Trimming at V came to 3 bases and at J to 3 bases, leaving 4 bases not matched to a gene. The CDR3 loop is CASSPGQGANYEQYF. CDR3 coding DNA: TGTGCCAGCTCACCCGGACAGGGGGCTAACTACGAGCAGTACTTC.

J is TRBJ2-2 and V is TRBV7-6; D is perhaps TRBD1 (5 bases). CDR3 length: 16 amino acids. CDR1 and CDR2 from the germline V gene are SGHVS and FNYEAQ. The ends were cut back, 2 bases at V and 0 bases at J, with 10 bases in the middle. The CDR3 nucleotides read TGTGCCAGCAGCTTAAACGCAGGGTCGAACACCGGGGAGCTGTTTTTT. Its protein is CASSLNAGSNTGELFF.

The CDR3 here is CASSLGLAGVNEQFF. CDR3 DNA: TGTGCCAGCAGCTTAGGACTAGCGGGAGTTAATGAGCAGTTCTTC. The V and J genes are TRBV13 and TRBJ2-1; 11 bases map to TRBD2. The CDR3 spans 15 residues. With V trimmed by 0 bases and J by 7 bases, 2 bases remained unmatched. Germline V gives CDR1 PRHDT, CDR2 FYEKMQ (reference sequence). The full variable domain, completed using reference TRBV13 and TRBJ2-1, is AAGVIQSPRHLIKEKRETATLKCYPIPRHDTVYWYQQGPGQDPQFLISFYEKMQSDKGSIPDRFSAQQFSDYHSELNMSSLELGDSALYFCASSLGLAGVNEQFFGPGTRLTVL.

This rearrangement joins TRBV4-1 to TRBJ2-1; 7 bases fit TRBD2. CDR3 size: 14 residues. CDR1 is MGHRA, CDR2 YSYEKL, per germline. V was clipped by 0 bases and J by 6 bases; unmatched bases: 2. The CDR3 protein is CASSQDGTINEQFF. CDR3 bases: TGCGCCAGCAGCCAAGACGGGACTATCAATGAGCAGTTCTTC.

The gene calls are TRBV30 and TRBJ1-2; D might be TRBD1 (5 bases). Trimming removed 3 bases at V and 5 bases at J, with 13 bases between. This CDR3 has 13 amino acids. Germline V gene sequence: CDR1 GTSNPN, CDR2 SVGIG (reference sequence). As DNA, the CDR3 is TGTGCCTGGAGCCCAGCCGGGGGGTATGGCTACACCTTC. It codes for CAWSPAGGYGYTF.

CDR3 region: CASSLSAGTSGGSSYNEQFF. The CDR3 nucleotides are TGCGCCAGCAGCTTATCTGCCGGGACTAGCGGGGGGAGCTCCTACAATGAGCAGTTCTTC. This chain links TRBV5-1 with TRBJ2-1, with 15 bases that match TRBD2. Germline V gives CDR1 SGHRS, CDR2 YFSETQ. V dropped 2 bases and J dropped 0; count of bases not matched to a gene: 9. The CDR3 length is 20 residues.